The T cell receptor beta chain described here comes from a study of blood T cell repertoires in COVID-19. Profiled with immunoSEQ multiplex PCR; TCRdb holds only in-frame clones, not every one. The repertoire holds some 58,000 clones, 70% to 90% seen once, with more than 30% in the top ten. Enrolment of Seattle patients took place during active infection, and they were followed longitudinally. Sequencing was carried out using peripheral blood. This TCR came from a man aged 60-69 years with COVID-19, enrolled during active disease.

CDR3 sequence: CASTLGGQGTDTQYF. The CDR3 DNA follows: TGTGCCAGCACCCTCGGGGGACAGGGGACAGATACGCAGTATTTT. The V and J genes are TRBV9 and TRBJ2-3; 10 nucleotides align to TRBD1. The CDR3 has 15 residues. The germline V gene encodes CDR1 SGDLS and CDR2 YYNGEE. V lost 6 bases, J lost 3 bases, and 7 bases stayed unmatched.